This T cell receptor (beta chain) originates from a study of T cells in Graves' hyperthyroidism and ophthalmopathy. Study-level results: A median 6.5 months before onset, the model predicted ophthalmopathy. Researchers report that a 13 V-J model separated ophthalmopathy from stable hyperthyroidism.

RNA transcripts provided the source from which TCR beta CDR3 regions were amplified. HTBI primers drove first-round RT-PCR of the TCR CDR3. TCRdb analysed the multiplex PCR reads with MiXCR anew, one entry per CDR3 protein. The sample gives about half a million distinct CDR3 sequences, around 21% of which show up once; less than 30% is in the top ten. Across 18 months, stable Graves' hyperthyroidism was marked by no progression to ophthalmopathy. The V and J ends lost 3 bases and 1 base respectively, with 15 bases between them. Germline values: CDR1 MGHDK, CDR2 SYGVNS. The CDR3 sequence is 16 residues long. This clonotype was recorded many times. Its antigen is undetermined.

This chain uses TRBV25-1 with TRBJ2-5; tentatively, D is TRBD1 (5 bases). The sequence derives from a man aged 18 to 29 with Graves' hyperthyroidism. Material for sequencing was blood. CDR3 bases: TGTGCCAGCAGTGACCCCCTGCGACAGCGCCAAGAGACCCAGTACTTC. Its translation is CASSDPLRQRQETQYF.